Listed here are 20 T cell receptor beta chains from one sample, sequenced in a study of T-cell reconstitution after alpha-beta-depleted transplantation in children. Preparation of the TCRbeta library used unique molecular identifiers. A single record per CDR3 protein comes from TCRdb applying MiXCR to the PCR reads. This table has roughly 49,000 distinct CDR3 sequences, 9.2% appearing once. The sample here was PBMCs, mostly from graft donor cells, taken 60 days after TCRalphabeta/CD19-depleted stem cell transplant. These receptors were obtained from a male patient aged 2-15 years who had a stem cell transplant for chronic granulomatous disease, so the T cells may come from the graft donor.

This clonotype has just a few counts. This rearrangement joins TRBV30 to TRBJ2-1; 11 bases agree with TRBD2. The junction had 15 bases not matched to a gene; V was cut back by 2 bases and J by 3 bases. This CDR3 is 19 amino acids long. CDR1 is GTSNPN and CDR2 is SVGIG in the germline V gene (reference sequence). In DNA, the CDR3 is TGTGCCTGGAGTCTGAAGGTCGGGCTAGCGGGAGGCCTCTACAATGAGCAGTTCTTC. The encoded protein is CAWSLKVGLAGGLYNEQFF.

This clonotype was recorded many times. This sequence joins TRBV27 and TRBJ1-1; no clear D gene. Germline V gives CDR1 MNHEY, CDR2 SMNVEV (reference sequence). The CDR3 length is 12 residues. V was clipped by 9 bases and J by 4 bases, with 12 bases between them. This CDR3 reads CASRHGVTEAFF. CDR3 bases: TGTGCCAGTCGACATGGGGTCACTGAAGCTTTCTTT.

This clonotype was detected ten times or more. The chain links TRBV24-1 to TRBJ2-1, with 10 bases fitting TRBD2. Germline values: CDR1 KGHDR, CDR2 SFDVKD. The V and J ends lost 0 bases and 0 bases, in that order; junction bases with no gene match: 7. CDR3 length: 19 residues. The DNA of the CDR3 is TGTGCCACCAGTGATTTGAGGTCCTCTAGCGGGGGCTCCTACAATGAGCAGTTCTTC. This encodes CATSDLRSSSGGSYNEQFF.

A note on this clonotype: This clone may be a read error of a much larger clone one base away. The CDR3 region is CASSSRGRREQFF. As DNA, the CDR3 is TGTGCCAGCAGTTCGAGGGGGAGACGTGAGCAGTTCTTC. The V call is TRBV12-3 or TRBV12-4, the J call TRBJ2-1; maybe TRBD1 (6 bases). Trimming cost V 4 bases and J 9 bases, with 13 bases left between them. This CDR3 has 13 amino acids.

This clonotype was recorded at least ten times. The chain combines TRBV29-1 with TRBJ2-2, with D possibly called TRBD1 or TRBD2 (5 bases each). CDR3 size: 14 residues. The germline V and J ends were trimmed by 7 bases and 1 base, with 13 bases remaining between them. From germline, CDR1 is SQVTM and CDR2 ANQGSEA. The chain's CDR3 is CSATGPMNTGELFF. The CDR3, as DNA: TGCAGCGCGACGGGACCTATGAACACCGGGGAGCTGTTTTTT.

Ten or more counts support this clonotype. CDR3 region: CASSLAGSYEQYF. The CDR3 DNA reads TGTGCCAGCAGCTTAGCCGGGTCCTACGAGCAGTACTTC. This chain connects TRBV7-6 to TRBJ2-7; D is unclear. This CDR3 is built from 13 residues. V was cut by 0 bases and J by 1 base, with 4 bases left in between. CDR1 SGHVS and CDR2 FNYEAQ come from the germline V gene.

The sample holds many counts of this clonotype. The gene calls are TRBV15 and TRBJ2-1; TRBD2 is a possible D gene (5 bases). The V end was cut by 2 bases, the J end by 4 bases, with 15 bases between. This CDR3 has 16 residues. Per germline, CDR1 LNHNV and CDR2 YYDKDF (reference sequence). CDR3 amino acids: CATSRTSRLPYNEQFF. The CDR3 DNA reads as TGTGCCACCAGCAGAACCTCGCGACTACCATACAATGAGCAGTTCTTC. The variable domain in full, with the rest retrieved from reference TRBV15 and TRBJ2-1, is DAMVIQNPRYQVTQFGKPVTLSCSQTLNHNVMYWYQQKSSQAPKLLFHYYDKDFNNEADTPDNFQSRRPNTSFCFLDIRSPGLGDTAMYLCATSRTSRLPYNEQFFGPGTRLTVL.

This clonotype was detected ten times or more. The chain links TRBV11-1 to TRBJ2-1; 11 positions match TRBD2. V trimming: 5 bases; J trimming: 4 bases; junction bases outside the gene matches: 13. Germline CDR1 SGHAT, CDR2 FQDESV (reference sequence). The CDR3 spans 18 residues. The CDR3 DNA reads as TGTGCCAGCAGCGGGAGTAATAGCGGGAGGGGAAGTTACAATGAGCAGTTCTTC. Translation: CASSGSNSGRGSYNEQFF.

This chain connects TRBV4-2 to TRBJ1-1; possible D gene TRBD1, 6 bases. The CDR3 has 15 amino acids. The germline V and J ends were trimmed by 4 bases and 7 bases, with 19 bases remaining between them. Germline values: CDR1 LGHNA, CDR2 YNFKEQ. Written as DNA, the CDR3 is TGTGCCAGCAGCCTAACCCAAGGGGGGGAAATTGAAGCTTTCTTT. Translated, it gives CASSLTQGGEIEAFF.

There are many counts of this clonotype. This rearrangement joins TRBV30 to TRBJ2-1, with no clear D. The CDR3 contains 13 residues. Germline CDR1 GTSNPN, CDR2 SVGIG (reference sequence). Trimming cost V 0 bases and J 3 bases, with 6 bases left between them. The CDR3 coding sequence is TGTGCCTGGAGTGTACTCGTCTACAATGAGCAGTTCTTC. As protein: CAWSVLVYNEQFF.

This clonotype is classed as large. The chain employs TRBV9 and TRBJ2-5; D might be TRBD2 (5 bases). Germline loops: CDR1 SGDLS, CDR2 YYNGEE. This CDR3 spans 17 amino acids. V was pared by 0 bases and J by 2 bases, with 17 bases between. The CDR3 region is CASSVGSVRRGQETQYF. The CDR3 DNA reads TGTGCCAGCAGCGTAGGGAGTGTGCGTCGGGGACAAGAGACCCAGTACTTC.

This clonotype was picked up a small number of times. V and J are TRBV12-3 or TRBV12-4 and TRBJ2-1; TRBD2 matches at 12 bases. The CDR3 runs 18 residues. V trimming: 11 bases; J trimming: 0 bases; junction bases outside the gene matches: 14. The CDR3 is CAFSFRLAGDPSYNEQFF. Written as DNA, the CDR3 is TGTGCCTTCAGTTTTCGACTAGCGGGGGACCCCTCCTACAATGAGCAGTTCTTC.

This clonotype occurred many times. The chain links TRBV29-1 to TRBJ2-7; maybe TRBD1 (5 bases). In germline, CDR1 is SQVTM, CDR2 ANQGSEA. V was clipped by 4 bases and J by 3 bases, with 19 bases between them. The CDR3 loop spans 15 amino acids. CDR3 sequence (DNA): TGCAGCGTTGTGAAGGGGCCCCTTGCCTACTACGAGCAGTACTTC. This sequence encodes CSVVKGPLAYYEQYF.

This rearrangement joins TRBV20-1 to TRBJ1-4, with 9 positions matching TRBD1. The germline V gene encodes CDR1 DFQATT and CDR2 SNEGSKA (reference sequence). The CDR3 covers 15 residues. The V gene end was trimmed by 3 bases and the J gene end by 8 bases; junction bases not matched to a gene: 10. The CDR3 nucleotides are TGCAGTGCTAGGGGGGGACAGGGCGCGAAAGAAAAACTGTTTTTT. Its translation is CSARGGQGAKEKLFF.

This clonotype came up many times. CDR3 in amino acids: CASSLELSSSYNEQFF. For the CDR3, the DNA is TGCGCCAGCAGCCTCGAACTTTCCAGCTCCTACAATGAGCAGTTCTTC. The J gene is TRBJ2-1, the V gene TRBV4-3; no reliable D call. Trimming cost V 4 bases and J 0 bases, with 13 bases left between them. CDR1 is LGHNA and CDR2 is YSLEER in the germline V gene. The CDR3 extends over 16 amino acids.

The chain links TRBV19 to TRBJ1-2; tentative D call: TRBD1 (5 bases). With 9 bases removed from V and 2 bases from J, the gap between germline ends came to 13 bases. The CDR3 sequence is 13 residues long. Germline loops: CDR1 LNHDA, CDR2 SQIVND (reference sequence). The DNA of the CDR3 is TGTGCCAGGATGGGGACGGTAAACTATGGCTACACCTTC. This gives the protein CARMGTVNYGYTF. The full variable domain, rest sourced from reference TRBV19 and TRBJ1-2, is DGGITQSPKYLFRKEGQNVTLSCEQNLNHDAMYWYRQDPGQGLRLIYYSQIVNDFQKGDIAEGYSVSREKKESFPLTVTSAQKNPTAFYLCARMGTVNYGYTFGSGTRLTVV.

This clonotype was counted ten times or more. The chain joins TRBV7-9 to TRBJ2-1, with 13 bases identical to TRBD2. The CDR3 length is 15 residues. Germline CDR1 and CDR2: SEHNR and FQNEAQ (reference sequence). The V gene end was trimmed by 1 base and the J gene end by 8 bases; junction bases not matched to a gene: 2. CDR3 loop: CASSLGLAGGDEQFF. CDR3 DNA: TGTGCCAGCAGCTTAGGACTAGCGGGAGGTGATGAGCAGTTCTTC.

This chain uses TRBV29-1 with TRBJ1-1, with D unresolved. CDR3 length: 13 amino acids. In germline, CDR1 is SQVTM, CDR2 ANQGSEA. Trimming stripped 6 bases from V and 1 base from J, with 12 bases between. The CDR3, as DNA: TGCAGCGTCGCTCCGGGAGGGAACACTGAAGCTTTCTTT. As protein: CSVAPGGNTEAFF.

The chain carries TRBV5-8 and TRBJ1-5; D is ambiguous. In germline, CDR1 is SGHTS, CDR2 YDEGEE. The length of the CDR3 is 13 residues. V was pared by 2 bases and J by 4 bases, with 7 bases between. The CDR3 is CASSFGLNQPQHF. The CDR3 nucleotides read TGTGCCAGCAGCTTTGGTCTAAATCAGCCCCAGCATTTT.

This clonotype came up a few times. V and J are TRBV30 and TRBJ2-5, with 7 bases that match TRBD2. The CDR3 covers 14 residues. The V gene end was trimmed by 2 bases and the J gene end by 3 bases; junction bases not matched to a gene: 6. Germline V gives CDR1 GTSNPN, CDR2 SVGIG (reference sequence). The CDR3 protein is CAWSRRELKETQYF. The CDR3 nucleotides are TGTGCCTGGAGTCGGCGGGAGCTCAAAGAGACCCAGTACTTC.